A selection of T cell receptor beta chains follows, all from one sample in a study of T cell responses to AZD1222 COVID-19 vaccine. TCRdb's table, derived via immunoSEQ multiplex PCR, lists solely in-frame clones and lacks some. Here the sample spans about 120,000 clones, around nine tenths being singletons. The specimen was peripheral blood, collected on day 0 of AZD1222 vaccination. These receptors were obtained from an adult in good health. The CDR3 runs from the conserved cysteine through the conserved F or W. A D gene is named only where the DNA matches it firmly. Expanded clones are given a class, and other clones once, few, many or no size at all.

J gene | clone size | V gene | D gene | CDR3 protein | CDR3 DNA
TRBJ1-1 | - | TRBV14 | TRBD1 | CASSQAAGGHEAFF | TGTGCCAGCAGCCAAGCAGCAGGGGGCCATGAAGCTTTCTTT
TRBJ2-7 | - | TRBV27 | TRBD1 | CASSSLYEEDRGYEQYF | TGTGCCAGCAGTTCCTTATATGAGGAGGACAGGGGATACGAGCAGTACTTC
TRBJ1-4 | - | TRBV27 | TRBD1 | CASSLAVPGQGISSEKLFF | TGTGCCAGCAGTCTAGCTGTTCCGGGACAGGGGATTAGTAGTGAAAAACTGTTTTTT
TRBJ1-1 | - | TRBV12-3/TRBV12-4 | - | CASSLARNTEAFF | TGTGCCAGCAGTTTGGCCAGGAACACTGAAGCTTTCTTT
TRBJ2-2 | - | TRBV4-2 | TRBD1 | CASSSRDRVGTGELFF | TGTGCCAGCAGCAGTAGGGACAGGGTAGGCACCGGGGAGCTGTTTTTT
TRBJ1-4 | once | TRBV18 | - | CASSPTLGTNEKLFF | TGTGCCAGCTCACCAACGCTGGGGACTAATGAAAAACTGTTTTTT
TRBJ1-2 | - | TRBV3-1/TRBV3-2 | - | CASSQVLNYGYTF | TGTGCCAGCAGCCAAGTTCTTAACTATGGCTACACCTTC
TRBJ2-1 | - | TRBV11-3 | TRBD1 | CASSLGGGSEQFF | TGTGCCAGCAGCTTAGGAGGGGGCAGTGAGCAGTTCTTC
TRBJ1-1 | - | TRBV3-1/TRBV3-2 | - | CASSQVWPVLEAFF | TGTGCCAGCAGCCAAGTGTGGCCGGTATTAGAAGCTTTCTTT
TRBJ2-2 | - | TRBV11-3 | - | CASSLAGELFF | TGTGCCAGCAGCTTAGCCGGGGAGCTGTTTTTT
TRBJ2-1 | - | TRBV24-1 | - | CATSDFTGSRDEQFF | TGTGCCACCAGTGATTTTACTGGTAGCCGGGATGAGCAGTTCTTC
TRBJ1-3 | - | TRBV12-3/TRBV12-4 | - | CASSLDPGNTIYF | TGTGCCAGCAGTTTAGATCCCGGAAACACCATATATTTT
TRBJ1-6 | - | TRBV28 | TRBD1 | CASSLGTGYSPLHF | TGTGCCAGCAGTTTGGGGACAGGGTACTCACCCCTCCACTTT
TRBJ2-7 | few | TRBV5-1 | TRBD2 | CASSLSGGGSYEQYF | TGCGCCAGCAGCTTATCGGGCGGGGGGTCCTACGAGCAGTACTTC
TRBJ2-1 | - | TRBV7-8 | - | CASSHTERRNNEQFF | TGTGCCAGCAGCCATACGGAGAGGAGAAACAATGAGCAGTTCTTC
TRBJ2-2 | - | TRBV4-2 | - | CASSQDSSTGELFF | TGTGCCAGCAGCCAAGACAGTTCCACCGGGGAGCTGTTTTTT
TRBJ2-1 | - | TRBV5-5 | - | CASSSGSDEQFF | TGTGCCAGCAGCTCTGGGAGCGATGAGCAGTTCTTC
TRBJ2-1 | - | TRBV5-1 | - | CASSWTQGNNEQFF | TGCGCCAGCAGCTGGACACAGGGCAACAATGAGCAGTTCTTC
TRBJ2-1 | - | TRBV2 | - | CASSGAQGLVYNEQFF | TGTGCCAGCAGTGGGGCCCAGGGGCTTGTTTACAATGAGCAGTTCTTC
TRBJ2-2 | - | TRBV2 | - | CASSDGLIDTGELFF | TGTGCCAGCAGTGATGGGCTAATCGACACCGGGGAGCTGTTTTTT
TRBJ1-4 | - | TRBV18 | - | CASSEGPEKLFF | TGTGCCAGCTCAGAGGGCCCTGAAAAACTGTTTTTT
TRBJ1-1 | - | TRBV7-9 | TRBD1 | CASSFRQGNTEAFF | TGTGCCAGCAGCTTTAGACAGGGGAACACTGAAGCTTTCTTT
TRBJ2-7 | - | TRBV14 | - | CASSQNLGGRTSYEQYF | TGTGCCAGCAGCCAGAATTTAGGTGGGCGGACCTCCTACGAGCAGTACTTC
TRBJ2-3 | - | TRBV5-1 | TRBD2 | CASTGGRARDTQYF | TGCGCCAGCACTGGTGGGAGGGCTAGAGATACGCAGTATTTT
TRBJ2-1 | - | TRBV6-1 | TRBD2 | CASSEFTSGAYNEQFF | TGTGCCAGCAGTGAATTTACTAGCGGAGCCTACAATGAGCAGTTCTTC
TRBJ2-2 | - | TRBV27 | TRBD2 | CASSSSGRNTGELFF | TGTGCCAGCAGTTCTAGCGGGAGGAACACCGGGGAGCTGTTTTTT
TRBJ1-1 | - | TRBV7-9 | - | CASSLEAGEAFF | TGTGCCAGCAGCTTAGAGGCGGGGGAAGCTTTCTTT
TRBJ2-7 | - | TRBV7-3 | TRBD1 | CASSQGAGGLYEQYF | TGTGCCAGCAGCCAAGGGGCAGGGGGTCTGTACGAGCAGTACTTC
TRBJ1-2 | - | TRBV2 | - | CASSVGLGGYTF | TGTGCCAGCAGTGTCGGTCTAGGTGGCTACACCTTC
TRBJ2-7 | - | TRBV27 | TRBD1 | CASSLSGTGFYEQYF | TGTGCCAGCAGTTTATCAGGGACAGGGTTCTACGAGCAGTACTTC
TRBJ1-2 | - | TRBV19 | - | CASSILSAGGGGYTF | TGTGCCAGTAGTATACTGTCCGCGGGGGGCGGTGGCTACACCTTC
TRBJ1-4 | - | TRBV7-9 | - | CASSSEGVRAATNEKLFF | TGTGCCAGCAGCTCGGAGGGAGTAAGGGCTGCAACTAATGAAAAACTGTTTTTT
TRBJ1-5 | - | TRBV3-1/TRBV3-2 | TRBD1 | CASSQVTGKYQPQHF | TGTGCCAGCAGCCAAGTGACAGGGAAATATCAGCCCCAGCATTTT
TRBJ1-2 | - | TRBV28 | - | CVISAVRNYGYTF | TGTGTCATCTCTGCCGTGAGGAACTATGGCTACACCTTC
TRBJ1-1 | - | TRBV19 | - | CASSITNTEAFF | TGTGCCAGTAGTATTACGAACACTGAAGCTTTCTTT
TRBJ1-5 | few | TRBV19 | - | CASSTVWNSNQPQHF | TGTGCCAGTAGTACGGTTTGGAATAGCAATCAGCCCCAGCATTTT
TRBJ2-7 | - | TRBV2 | - | CASSGRNVLSYEQYF | TGTGCCAGCAGTGGACGGAACGTCCTCTCCTACGAGCAGTACTTC
TRBJ2-2 | - | TRBV7-2 | - | CASSLTANTGELFF | TGTGCCAGCAGCTTAACAGCGAACACCGGGGAGCTGTTTTTT
TRBJ1-4 | - | TRBV5-8 | - | CASSLTGRTEKLFF | TGTGCCAGCAGCTTGACAGGGCGAACGGAAAAACTGTTTTTT
TRBJ2-1 | - | TRBV6-1 | TRBD1 | CASSEDRGQRNEQFF | TGTGCCAGCAGTGAGGACAGGGGGCAACGGAATGAGCAGTTCTTC
TRBJ2-1 | - | TRBV19 | TRBD2 | CASINSGGAADEQFF | TGTGCCAGTATTAATAGCGGGGGAGCGGCGGATGAGCAGTTCTTC
TRBJ1-1 | once | TRBV7-2 | - | CASITGGAGKPNTEAFF | TGTGCCAGCATTACCGGGGGCGCGGGAAAACCGAACACTGAAGCTTTCTTT
TRBJ2-5 | - | TRBV5-1 | - | CASSKNRGQETQYF | TGCGCCAGCAGTAAGAATAGGGGACAAGAGACCCAGTACTTC
TRBJ1-1 | - | TRBV18 | - | CASSPQGEAFF | TGTGCCAGCTCACCACAGGGGGAAGCTTTCTTT
TRBJ1-5 | - | TRBV5-5 | TRBD1 | CASSPDRGLNQPQHF | TGTGCCAGCAGCCCCGACAGGGGCCTCAATCAGCCCCAGCATTTT
TRBJ1-5 | - | TRBV6-2/TRBV6-3 | - | CASSKGTTSNQPQHF | TGTGCCAGCAGTAAAGGGACAACAAGCAATCAGCCCCAGCATTTT
TRBJ2-7 | few | TRBV2 | TRBD2 | CASSAQGRGPYEQYF | TGTGCCAGCAGTGCCCAAGGGAGGGGCCCCTACGAGCAGTACTTC
TRBJ2-2 | - | TRBV7-9 | - | CASSLLRGRGHFTGELFF | TGTGCCAGCAGCTTACTTCGAGGTCGGGGACATTTCACCGGGGAGCTGTTTTTT
TRBJ1-3 | - | TRBV6-1 | - | CASSERGRGNTIYF | TGTGCCAGCAGTGAACGGGGCCGTGGAAACACCATATATTTT
TRBJ2-3 | - | TRBV14 | TRBD2 | CASSQVTSGRNTQYF | TGTGCCAGCAGCCAAGTGACTAGCGGGCGGAATACGCAGTATTTT
TRBJ2-1 | - | TRBV2 | - | CASSEALARRNEQFF | TGTGCCAGCAGTGAAGCCCTAGCCAGGAGGAATGAGCAGTTCTTC
TRBJ2-7 | - | TRBV18 | TRBD1 | CASSPRLTGVGPYEQYF | TGTGCCAGCTCACCACGGCTAACAGGGGTGGGCCCCTACGAGCAGTACTTC
TRBJ2-7 | - | TRBV6-5 | - | CASSYGGYLNF | TGTGCCAGCAGTTACGGGGGTTACCTCAACTTC